The present TCR beta chain was sequenced within a study of cytomegalovirus exposure and HLA in healthy donors. In the PCR, 60 Vbeta and 13 Jbeta primers were used. Profiling relied on immunoSEQ multiplex PCR, and the TCRdb table lists in-frame clones only, not all of them. This sample's table has 80,000 to 100,000 clones. With 5 bases removed from V and 6 bases from J, the gap between germline ends came to 11 bases. The CDR3 is 12 amino acids. Germline CDR1 is LNHNV and CDR2 is YYDKDF (reference sequence). The TCR comes from a woman aged 30 to 39 in good health and CMV-seronegative. The chain couples TRBV15 to TRBJ2-7, with D maybe TRBD1 (6 bases). The sample consisted of PBMCs. CDR3 amino acids: CATSQGQGEQYF. The CDR3 nucleotides read TGTGCCACCAGCCAGGGACAAGGCGAGCAGTACTTC.